This TCR beta chain emerged from a study of T-cell reconstitution after alpha-beta-depleted transplantation in children (TCRdb year 2016). The study in broad terms: Using TCR repertoire profiling, the study followed T-cell immune reconstitution in a quantitative way in children after TCRalphabeta/CD19-depleted allogeneic hematopoietic cell transplantation. Overall results and qualifications from the work: The apparently early recovery of alphabetaT-cell counts about two months after transplant reportedly depended on only several hundred rapidly expanded clones that came from non-depleted graft cells. Over the following months the frequencies of hyperexpanded clones went down, and after one year T-cell counts and TCRbeta diversity were mostly credited to newly produced T cells. In some patients, the high TCRbeta diversity seen at day 60 was put down to recipient T cells and intrathymic progenitors that had survived conditioning.

This clonotype was detected only a few times. What this receptor recognizes is not known. Base qualities are not at hand, and no much larger clone is one base apart. The meaning of the sample's treatment or condition label: allogeneic hematopoietic cell transplantation with graft depleted of TCRalphabeta T cells and CD19 B cells. TCRalphabeta/CD19-depleted allogeneic hematopoietic cell grafts were given to the transplant recipients, all of whom were children. Library prep was done by PCR. TCRdb records Illumina HiSeq 2500 as the sequencer. TCR library preparation used molecular barcoding, with unique molecular identifiers applied to normalize quantification of the TCRbeta repertoire. TCRdb reworked the public reads: Q25 trimming with fastp, MiXCR clone assembly, productive beta chains retained. Each CDR3 protein gets just one entry, which takes the most common genes and DNA from the rows behind it. For this sample the table gives around 500,000 distinct CDR3 sequences, of which more than 20% were detected only once. The top ten clones comprise 13% to 15% of the sample.

CDR1 and CDR2 are read off the germline V gene (reference sequence) as MNHEY and SMNVEV. Unmatched junction bases come to 7, with V trimmed by 5 bases and J by 1 base. There are 15 amino acids in the CDR3, from cysteine to phenylalanine inclusive. The sequence is cut down to CDR3 DNA, 45 bases in frame from base 1. The V and J segments used are TRBV27 and TRBJ1-1; TRBD1 aligns with 7 central bases. This sequence was found in a boy in the first two years of life who had a stem cell transplant for acute myeloid leukemia, so the T cells may come from the graft donor. This material consisted of PBMCs, mostly from graft donor cells, taken 360 days after TCRalphabeta/CD19-depleted stem cell transplant. The base sequence is TGTGCCAGCAGTGCGACAGGGAGTGGGAACACTGAAGCTTTCTTT. Translated, this is CASSATGSGNTEAFF.